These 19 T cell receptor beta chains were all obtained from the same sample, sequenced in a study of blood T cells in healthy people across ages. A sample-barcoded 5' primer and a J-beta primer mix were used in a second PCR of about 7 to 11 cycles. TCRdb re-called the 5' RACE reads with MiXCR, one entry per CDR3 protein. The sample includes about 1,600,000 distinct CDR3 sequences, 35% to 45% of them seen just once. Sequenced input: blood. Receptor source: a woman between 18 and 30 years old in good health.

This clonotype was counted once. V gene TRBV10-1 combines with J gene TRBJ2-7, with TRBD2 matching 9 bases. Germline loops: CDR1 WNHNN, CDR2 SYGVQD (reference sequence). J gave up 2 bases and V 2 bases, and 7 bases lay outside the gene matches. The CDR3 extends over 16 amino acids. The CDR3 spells CASSETGGGRAYEQYF. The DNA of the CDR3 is TGCGCCAGCAGTGAGACCGGGGGCGGGAGGGCCTACGAGCAGTACTTC.

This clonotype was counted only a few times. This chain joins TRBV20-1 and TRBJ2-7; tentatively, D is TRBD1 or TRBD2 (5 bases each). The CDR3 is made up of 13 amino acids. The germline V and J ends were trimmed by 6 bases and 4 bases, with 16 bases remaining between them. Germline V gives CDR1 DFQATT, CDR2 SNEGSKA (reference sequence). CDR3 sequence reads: CSATGTPIYEQYF. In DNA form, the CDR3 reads TGCAGTGCCACCGGGACCCCGATTTACGAGCAGTACTTC.

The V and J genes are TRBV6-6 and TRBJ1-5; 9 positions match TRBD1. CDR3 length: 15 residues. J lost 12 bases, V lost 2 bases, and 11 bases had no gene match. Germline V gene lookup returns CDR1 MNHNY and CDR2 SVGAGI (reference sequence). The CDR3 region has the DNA TGTGCCAGCAGTTACAAGATCGCACAGGGGGCCAGCCAGCATTTT. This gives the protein CASSYKIAQGASQHF.

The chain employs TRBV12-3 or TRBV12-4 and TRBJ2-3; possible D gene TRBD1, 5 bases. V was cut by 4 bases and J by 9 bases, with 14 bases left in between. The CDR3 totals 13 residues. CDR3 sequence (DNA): TGTGCCAGCAGTTCCTTTGACAGAGGCACGCAGTATTTT. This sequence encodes CASSSFDRGTQYF.

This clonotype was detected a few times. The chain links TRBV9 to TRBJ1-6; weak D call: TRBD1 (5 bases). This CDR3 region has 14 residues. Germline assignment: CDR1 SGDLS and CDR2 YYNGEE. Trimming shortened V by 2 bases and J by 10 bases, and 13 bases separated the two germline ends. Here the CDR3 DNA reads TGTGCCAGCAGCGTGATGGAAGGGGCATCACCCCTCCACTTT. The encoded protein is CASSVMEGASPLHF.

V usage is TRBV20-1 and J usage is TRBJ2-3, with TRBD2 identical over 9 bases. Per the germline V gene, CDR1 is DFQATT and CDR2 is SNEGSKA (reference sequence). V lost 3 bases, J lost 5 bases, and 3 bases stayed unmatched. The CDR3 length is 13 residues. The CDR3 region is CSARAGGIDTQYF. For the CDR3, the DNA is TGCAGTGCTAGGGCGGGAGGGATAGATACGCAGTATTTT.

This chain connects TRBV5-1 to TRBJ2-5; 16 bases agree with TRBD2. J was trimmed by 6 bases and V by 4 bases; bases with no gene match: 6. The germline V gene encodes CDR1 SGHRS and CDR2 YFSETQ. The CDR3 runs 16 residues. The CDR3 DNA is TGCGCCAGCAGCCCGGGACTAGCGGGAGGGCCACAGACCCAGTACTTC. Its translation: CASSPGLAGGPQTQYF.

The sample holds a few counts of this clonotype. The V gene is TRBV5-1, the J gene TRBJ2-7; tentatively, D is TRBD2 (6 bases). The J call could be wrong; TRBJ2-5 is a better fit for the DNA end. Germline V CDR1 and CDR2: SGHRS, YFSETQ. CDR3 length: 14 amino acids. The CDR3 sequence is CASSPRGGSETQYF. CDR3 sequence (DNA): TGCGCCAGCAGCCCGAGAGGAGGGTCAGAGACCCAGTACTTC.

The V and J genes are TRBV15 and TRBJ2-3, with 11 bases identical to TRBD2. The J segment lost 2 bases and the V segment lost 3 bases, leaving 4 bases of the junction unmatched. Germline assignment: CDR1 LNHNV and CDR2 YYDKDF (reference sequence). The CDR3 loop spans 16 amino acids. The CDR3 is CATSRQLAGDTDTQYF. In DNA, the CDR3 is TGTGCCACCAGCAGGCAACTAGCGGGAGACACAGATACGCAGTATTTT.

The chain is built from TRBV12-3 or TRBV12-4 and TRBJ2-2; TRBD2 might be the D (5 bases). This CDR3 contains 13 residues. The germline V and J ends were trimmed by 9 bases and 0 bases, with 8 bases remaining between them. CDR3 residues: CASRLTNTGELFF. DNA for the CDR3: TGTGCCAGTAGACTAACGAACACCGGGGAGCTGTTTTTT.

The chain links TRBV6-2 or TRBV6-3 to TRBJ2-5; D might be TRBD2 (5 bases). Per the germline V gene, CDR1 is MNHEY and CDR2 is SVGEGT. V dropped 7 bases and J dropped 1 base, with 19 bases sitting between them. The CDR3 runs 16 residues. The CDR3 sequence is CASMMVGERLQETQYF. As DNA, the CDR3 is TGTGCCAGCATGATGGTCGGGGAGCGACTCCAAGAGACCCAGTACTTC.

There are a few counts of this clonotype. CDR3 DNA: TGCAGTGCTAGACGGAGCGGGGCCCCAACACGGGAGACCCAGTACTTC. This codes for CSARRSGAPTRETQYF. The gene calls are TRBV20-1 and TRBJ2-5; TRBD2 agrees at 7 bases. The CDR3 totals 16 residues. CDR1 is DFQATT and CDR2 is SNEGSKA in the germline V gene (reference sequence). J gave up 5 bases and V 2 bases, and 14 bases lay outside the gene matches.

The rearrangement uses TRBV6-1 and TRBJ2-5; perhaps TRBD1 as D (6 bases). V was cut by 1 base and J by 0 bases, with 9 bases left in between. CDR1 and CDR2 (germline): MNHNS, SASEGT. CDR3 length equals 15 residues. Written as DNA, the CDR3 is TGTGCCAGCAGTGAAGACAGGGCGTACCAAGAGACCCAGTACTTC. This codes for CASSEDRAYQETQYF.

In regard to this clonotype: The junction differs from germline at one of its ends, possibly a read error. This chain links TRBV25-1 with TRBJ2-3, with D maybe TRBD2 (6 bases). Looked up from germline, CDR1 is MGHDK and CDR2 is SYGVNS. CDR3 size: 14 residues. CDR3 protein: CVSSDGRTTDTQYF. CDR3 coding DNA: TGTGTCAGCAGTGATGGGAGGACCACAGATACGCAGTATTTT.

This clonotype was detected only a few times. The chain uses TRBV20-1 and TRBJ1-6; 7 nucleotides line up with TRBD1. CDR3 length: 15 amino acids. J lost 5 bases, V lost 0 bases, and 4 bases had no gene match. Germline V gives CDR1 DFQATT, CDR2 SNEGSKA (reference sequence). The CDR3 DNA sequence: TGCAGTGCTAGAGATCTGGGGACAGATAATTCACCCCTCCACTTT. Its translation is CSARDLGTDNSPLHF.

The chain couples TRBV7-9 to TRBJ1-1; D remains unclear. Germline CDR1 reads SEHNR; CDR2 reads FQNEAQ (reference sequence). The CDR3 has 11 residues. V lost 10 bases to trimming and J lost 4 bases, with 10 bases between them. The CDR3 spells CATLAGTEAFF. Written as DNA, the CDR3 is TGTGCCACCCTGGCGGGCACTGAAGCTTTCTTT.

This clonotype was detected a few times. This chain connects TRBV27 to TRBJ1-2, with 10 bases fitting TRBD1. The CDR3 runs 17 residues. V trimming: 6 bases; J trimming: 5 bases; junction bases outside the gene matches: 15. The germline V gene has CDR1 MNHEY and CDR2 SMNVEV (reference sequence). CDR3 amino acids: CASRLMPGQGPTYGYTF. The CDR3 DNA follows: TGTGCCAGCAGGCTGATGCCGGGACAGGGGCCCACATATGGCTACACCTTC.

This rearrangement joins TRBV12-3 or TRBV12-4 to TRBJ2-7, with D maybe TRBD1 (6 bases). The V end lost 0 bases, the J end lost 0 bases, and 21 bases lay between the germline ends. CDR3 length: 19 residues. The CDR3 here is CASSLAPGRGGGLSYEQYF. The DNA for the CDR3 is TGTGCCAGCAGTTTAGCCCCCGGACGGGGTGGGGGCCTCTCCTACGAGCAGTACTTC.

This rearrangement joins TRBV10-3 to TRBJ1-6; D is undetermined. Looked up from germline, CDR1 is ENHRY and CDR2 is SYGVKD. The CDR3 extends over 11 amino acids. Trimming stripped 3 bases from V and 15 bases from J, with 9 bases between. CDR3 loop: CAISDGENLHF. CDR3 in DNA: TGTGCCATCAGTGACGGTGAAAACCTCCACTTT.